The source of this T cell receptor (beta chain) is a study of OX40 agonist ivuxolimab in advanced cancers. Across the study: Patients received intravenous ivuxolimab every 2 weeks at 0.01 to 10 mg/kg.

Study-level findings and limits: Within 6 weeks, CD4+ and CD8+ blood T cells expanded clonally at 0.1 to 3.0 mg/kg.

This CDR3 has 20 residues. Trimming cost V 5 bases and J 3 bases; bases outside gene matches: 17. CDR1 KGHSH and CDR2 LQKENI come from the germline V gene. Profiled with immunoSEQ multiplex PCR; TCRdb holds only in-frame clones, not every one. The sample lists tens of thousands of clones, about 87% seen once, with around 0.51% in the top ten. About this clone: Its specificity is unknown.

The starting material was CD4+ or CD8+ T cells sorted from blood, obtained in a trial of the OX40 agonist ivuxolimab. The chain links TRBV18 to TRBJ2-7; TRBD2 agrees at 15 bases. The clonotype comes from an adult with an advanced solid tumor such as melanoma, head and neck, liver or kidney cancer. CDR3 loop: CASSSLGLAGGPLGFYEQYF. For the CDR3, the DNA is TGTGCCAGCTCATCTCTTGGACTAGCGGGAGGGCCTTTGGGGTTCTACGAGCAGTACTTC.